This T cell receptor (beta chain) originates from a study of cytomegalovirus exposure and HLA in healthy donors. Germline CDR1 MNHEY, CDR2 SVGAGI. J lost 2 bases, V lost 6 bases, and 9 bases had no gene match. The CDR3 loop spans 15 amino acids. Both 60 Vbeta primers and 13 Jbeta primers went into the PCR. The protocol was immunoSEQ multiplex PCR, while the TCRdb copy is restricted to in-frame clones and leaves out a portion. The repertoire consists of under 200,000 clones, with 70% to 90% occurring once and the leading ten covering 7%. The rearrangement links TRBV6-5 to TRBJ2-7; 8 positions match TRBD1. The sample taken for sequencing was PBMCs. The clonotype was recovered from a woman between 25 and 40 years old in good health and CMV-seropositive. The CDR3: CASSRSGTGAYEQYF. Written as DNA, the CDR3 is TGTGCCAGCAGCCGTTCTGGGACAGGCGCCTACGAGCAGTACTTC.